This T cell receptor (beta chain) was identified during a study of blood T cell repertoires in COVID-19. Study-level information: Acute and convalescent COVID-19 samples came from the United States, Italy and Spain. T cells, B-cell-depleted T cells, or PBMCs supplied cDNA or gDNA.

Per germline, CDR1 KGHDR and CDR2 SFDVKD. The V gene end was trimmed by 2 bases and the J gene end by 8 bases; junction bases not matched to a gene: 8. This CDR3 spans 16 amino acids. Per the authors' pipeline: Reference gene primer amplification yielded estimated nucleated cell counts. The method was immunoSEQ multiplex PCR; TCRdb's version includes in-frame clones alone and lacks a portion of them. That table gives V, J and clone size, and the DNA gave D and trimming. Of some 380,000 clones listed, around 90% were seen once; the top ten hold 6.5%. The sequence was collected from a man aged 18 to 30 with active or convalescent COVID-19. The chain is built from TRBV24-1 and TRBJ1-2, with TRBD1 matching over 12 bases. Sample: peripheral blood. The CDR3 DNA reads as TGTGCCACCAGTGATTCCGGGACAGGGGGCGCGTGGGGCTACACCTTC. It specifies CATSDSGTGGAWGYTF.